This record concerns one TCR beta chain sequence. Its antigen is not known. Measured with immunoSEQ multiplex PCR; TCRdb has only the in-frame clones, and not every one. Found here are 380,000 or so clones, about 85% of them singletons; the top ten hold roughly 6%. The data were obtained in a study of Ad26.COV2.S vaccination and SARS-CoV-2 variants. Turning to the study itself: Participant was drawn from the COV1001 Ad26.COV2.S trial arm. Broader study findings: Relative to placebo recipients, vaccine recipients exhibited elevated spike-specific TCR breadth. Possible underestimation of total T cell responses by the TCR breadth and depth analyses was noted.

As to treatment: around 19 received Ad26.COV2.S at low or high dose, single or two shots; several received placebo; per-sample allocation not given. Collection of the samples took place on day 63 after the first injection of vaccine or placebo. Adults aged 18-55 years in Boston included the donor. The CDR3 loop spans 17 amino acids. J was trimmed by 2 bases and V by 6 bases; bases with no gene match: 8. The germline V gene encodes CDR1 SGHAT and CDR2 FQNNGV. J is TRBJ2-2 and V is TRBV11-2, with TRBD2 matching over 11 bases. The starting material was peripheral blood, obtained in a trial of Ad26.COV2.S vaccine versus placebo. The sequence was collected from a person between 18 and 65 years old who received the Ad26.COV2.S COVID-19 vaccine or a placebo. This chain's CDR3 is CASRKKTSGSNTGELFF. In DNA form, the CDR3 reads TGTGCCAGCAGGAAAAAAACTAGCGGGAGCAACACCGGGGAGCTGTTTTTT. Full variable domain (missing parts from reference TRBV11-2 and TRBJ2-2): EAGVAQSPRYKIIEKRQSVAFWCNPISGHATLYWYQQILGQGPKLLIQFQNNGVVDDSQLPKDRFSAERLKGVDSTLKIQPAKLEDSAVYLCASRKKTSGSNTGELFFGEGSRLTVL.